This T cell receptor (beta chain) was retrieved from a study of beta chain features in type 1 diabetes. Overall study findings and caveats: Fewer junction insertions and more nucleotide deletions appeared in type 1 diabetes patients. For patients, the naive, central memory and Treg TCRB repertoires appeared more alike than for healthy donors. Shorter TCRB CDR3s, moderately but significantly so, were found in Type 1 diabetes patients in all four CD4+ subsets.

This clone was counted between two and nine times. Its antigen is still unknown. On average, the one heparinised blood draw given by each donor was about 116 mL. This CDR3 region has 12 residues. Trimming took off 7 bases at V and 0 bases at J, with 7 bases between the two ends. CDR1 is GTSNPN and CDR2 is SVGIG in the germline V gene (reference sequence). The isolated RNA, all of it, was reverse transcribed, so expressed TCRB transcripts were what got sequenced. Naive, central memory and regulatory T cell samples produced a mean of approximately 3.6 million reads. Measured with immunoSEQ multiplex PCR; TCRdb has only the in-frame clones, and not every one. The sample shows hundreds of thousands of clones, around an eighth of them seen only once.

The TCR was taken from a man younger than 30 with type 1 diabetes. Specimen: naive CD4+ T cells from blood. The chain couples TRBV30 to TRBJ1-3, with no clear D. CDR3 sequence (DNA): TGTGCCTTTCAATCCTCTGGAAACACCATATATTTT. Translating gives CAFQSSGNTIYF.